These 27 T cell receptor beta chains originate from one sample sequenced in a study of T cell changes during pregnancy in multiple sclerosis. Profiled with immunoSEQ multiplex PCR; TCRdb holds only in-frame clones, not every one. The repertoire holds under 70,000 clones, less than 95% seen once, with under 3% in the top ten. The sample consisted of CD8+ T cells from peripheral blood mononuclear cells, taken after pregnancy. The receptors come from a female donor with multiple sclerosis, enrolled in a pregnancy study.

The V call is TRBV5-6, the J call TRBJ2-5, with 9 bases fitting TRBD1. V lost 5 bases, J lost 5 bases, and 4 bases stayed unmatched. Germline CDR1 is SGHDT and CDR2 is YYEEEE. This CDR3 spans 13 amino acids. The CDR3 DNA reads TGTGCCAGCAGTCGGACAGGGGAGGAGACCCAGTACTTC. Encoded protein: CASSRTGEETQYF.

The chain links TRBV18 to TRBJ2-2, with D perhaps matching TRBD1 (5 bases). Trimming removed 3 bases from V and 8 bases from J, with 10 bases in between. Germline V gene data show CDR1 as KGHSH and CDR2 as LQKENI. The CDR3 is made up of 13 amino acids. The CDR3, as DNA: TGTGCCAGCTCACCGCAGGGATCTGGGGAGCTGTTTTTT. It yields the protein CASSPQGSGELFF. The variable domain in full, with the rest retrieved from reference TRBV18 and TRBJ2-2, is NAGVMQNPRHLVRRRGQEARLRCSPMKGHSHVYWYRQLPEEGLKFMVYLQKENIIDESGMPKERFSAEFPKEGPSILRIQQVVRGDSAAYFCASSPQGSGELFFGEGSRLTVL.

The rearrangement uses TRBV6-5 and TRBJ2-6; D is perhaps TRBD2 (5 bases). The CDR3 has 14 amino acids. The germline V and J ends were trimmed by 5 bases and 1 base, with 6 bases remaining between them. Germline lookup yields CDR1 MNHEY and CDR2 SVGAGI. The CDR3 spells CASSPGSGANVLTF. The CDR3 DNA reads TGTGCCAGCAGTCCGGGGTCTGGGGCCAACGTCCTGACTTTC.

The chain joins TRBV6-1 to TRBJ2-3; 8 positions agree with TRBD2. Germline assignment: CDR1 MNHNS and CDR2 SASEGT. This CDR3 has 14 residues. With V trimmed by 3 bases and J by 4 bases, 3 bases remained unmatched. This chain's CDR3 is CASSDGAGADTQYF. In nucleotides, the CDR3 is TGTGCCAGCAGTGATGGAGCGGGAGCAGATACGCAGTATTTT.

Note on this clone: In the same sample, other DNA sequences code for this CDR3. The rearrangement links TRBV27 to TRBJ2-1; 7 positions match TRBD1. The V and J ends lost 3 bases and 2 bases, in that order; junction bases with no gene match: 1. The CDR3 is made up of 14 amino acids. The germline gives CDR1 MNHEY, CDR2 SMNVEV (reference sequence). For the CDR3, the DNA is TGTGCCAGCAGTTTTACAGGGGCCTACAATGAGCAGTTCTTC. Its translation: CASSFTGAYNEQFF.

V usage is TRBV5-5 and J usage is TRBJ2-7, with TRBD1 matching 7 bases. This CDR3 region has 12 residues. CDR1 is SGHKS and CDR2 is YYEKEE in the germline V gene (reference sequence). J lost 5 bases, V lost 4 bases, and 3 bases had no gene match. The CDR3 region has the DNA TGTGCCAGCAGCAGGGACAGAGACGAGCAGTACTTC. Residues: CASSRDRDEQYF.

This clone was detected only once. J is TRBJ2-7 and V is TRBV30; D is perhaps TRBD2 (6 bases). Germline V CDR1 and CDR2: GTSNPN, SVGIG (reference sequence). CDR3 length: 12 residues. The V gene lost 5 bases and the J gene lost 7 bases, with 15 bases spanning the gap. In DNA, the CDR3 is TGTGCCTGGGTGGGGCGGGATAGGGAGCAGTACTTC. This sequence encodes CAWVGRDREQYF.

The rearrangement uses TRBV7-8 and TRBJ2-5; 14 bases map to TRBD2. CDR3 length equals 16 residues. V gave up 4 bases and J gave up 4 bases; unmatched junction bases: 5. From germline, CDR1 is SGHVS and CDR2 FQNEAQ. The CDR3 DNA sequence: TGTGCCAGCAGCTACAGGACTAGCGGGAGGACAGAGACCCAGTACTTC. Translated: CASSYRTSGRTETQYF.

The V call is TRBV9, the J call TRBJ1-2, with 11 nucleotides matching TRBD1. Germline V gene lookup returns CDR1 SGDLS and CDR2 YYNGEE. The V gene end was trimmed by 3 bases and the J gene end by 7 bases; junction bases not matched to a gene: 5. The CDR3 runs to 14 residues. CDR3 sequence: CASSAGDRGTGYTF. DNA for the CDR3: TGTGCCAGCAGCGCCGGGGACAGGGGGACTGGCTACACCTTC.

The V call is TRBV29-1, the J call TRBJ2-7, with a tentative D call TRBD1 (6 bases). From germline, CDR1 is SQVTM and CDR2 ANQGSEA. V dropped 6 bases and J dropped 0 bases, with 15 bases sitting between them. This CDR3 spans 14 amino acids. The CDR3 loop reads CSVIGTRSSYEQYF. The CDR3 DNA follows: TGCAGCGTAATTGGGACAAGATCCTCCTACGAGCAGTACTTC.

The chain joins TRBV2 to TRBJ1-5, with 11 bases that match TRBD1. Germline CDR1 SNHLY, CDR2 FYNNEI. This CDR3 spans 15 amino acids. Trimming took 5 bases from V and 2 from J; bases not matched to a gene: 2. CDR3: CASSWTGGRNQPQHF. DNA for the CDR3: TGTGCCAGCAGTTGGACAGGGGGCCGCAATCAGCCCCAGCATTTT. Full variable domain (rest looked up from reference TRBV2 and TRBJ1-5): EPEVTQTPSHQVTQMGQEVILRCVPISNHLYFYWYRQILGQKVEFLVSFYNNEISEKSEIFDDQFSVERPDGSNFTLKIRSTKLEDSAMYFCASSWTGGRNQPQHFGDGTRLSIL.

This chain uses TRBV27 with TRBJ2-7, with 11 bases that match TRBD1. The germline gives CDR1 MNHEY, CDR2 SMNVEV (reference sequence). CDR3 length equals 15 residues. After removal of 6 bases from V and 7 bases from J, the junction contained 11 bases not matched to a gene. The CDR3 reads CASSPTGQGACEQYF. For the CDR3, the DNA is TGTGCCAGCAGCCCTACCGGACAGGGGGCTTGTGAGCAGTACTTC.

The chain links TRBV4-2 to TRBJ2-1, with 8 bases that match TRBD2. Germline CDR1 and CDR2: LGHNA and YNFKEQ. V gave up 1 base and J gave up 9 bases; unmatched junction bases: 8. This CDR3 is built from 15 residues. CDR3 loop: CASSQAQREKGEQFF. For the CDR3, the DNA is TGTGCCAGCAGCCAAGCCCAGCGGGAGAAAGGTGAGCAGTTCTTC.

The J gene is TRBJ2-5, the V gene TRBV7-6, with TRBD2 matching over 8 bases. J was trimmed by 5 bases and V by 5 bases; bases with no gene match: 10. CDR3 length: 15 amino acids. Germline assignment: CDR1 SGHVS and CDR2 FNYEAQ. The CDR3 coding sequence is TGTGCCAGCAGCCCGACGCGGGGACTAGTGGAGACCCAGTACTTC. Amino acids: CASSPTRGLVETQYF. Looking up the rest from reference TRBV7-6 and TRBJ2-5 gives the full variable domain: GAGVSQSPRYKVTKRGQDVALRCDPISGHVSLYWYRQALGQGPEFLTYFNYEAQQDKSGLPNDRFSAERPEGSISTLTIQRTEQRDSAMYRCASSPTRGLVETQYFGPGTRLLVL.

The V call is TRBV5-4, the J call TRBJ2-2; D is possibly TRBD2 (5 bases). Germline V gives CDR1 SGHNT, CDR2 YYREEE (reference sequence). There are 15 residues in the CDR3. Trimming took off 3 bases at V and 5 bases at J, with 14 bases between the two ends. CDR3 bases: TGTGCCAGCAGCTCAGAGGGCCTGGTGACCGGGGAGCTGTTTTTT. As protein: CASSSEGLVTGELFF.

The gene calls are TRBV29-1 and TRBJ2-5, with a possible D match to TRBD2 (6 bases). The germline gives CDR1 SQVTM, CDR2 ANQGSEA. The CDR3 runs 14 residues. The V and J ends lost 6 bases and 0 bases respectively, with 14 bases between them. CDR3 in DNA: TGCAGCGTCGAGACGGGGGTATACCAAGAGACCCAGTACTTC. Amino acid sequence: CSVETGVYQETQYF.

The V gene is TRBV6-6, the J gene TRBJ2-7; 9 positions agree with TRBD2. In germline, CDR1 is MNHNY, CDR2 SVGAGI (reference sequence). CDR3 length: 16 amino acids. V was pared by 5 bases and J by 1 base, with 9 bases of the junction left unmatched. The CDR3, as DNA: TGTGCCAGCAGTAGGGGACTAGCTTCCGAATCCTACGAGCAGTACTTC. This gives the protein CASSRGLASESYEQYF.

The V call is TRBV28, the J call TRBJ2-7, with D possibly being TRBD1 (5 bases). Trimming took 2 bases from V and 6 from J, leaving 8 bases between them. CDR3 length: 12 residues. CDR1 is MDHEN and CDR2 is SYDVKM in the germline V gene. This CDR3 is CASSLGASEQYF. In DNA, the CDR3 is TGTGCCAGCAGTTTAGGGGCTAGCGAGCAGTACTTC.

The CDR3 reads CASSVCDRGTDTQYF. The CDR3 DNA follows: TGTGCCAGCAGTGTGTGCGATCGGGGCACAGATACGCAGTATTTT. The chain joins TRBV6-1 to TRBJ2-3; D gene unclear. The CDR3 covers 15 residues. V lost 4 bases and J lost 1, with 12 bases in between. Germline loops: CDR1 MNHNS, CDR2 SASEGT.

The chain joins TRBV5-6 to TRBJ2-7; unclear D gene. Germline CDR1 SGHDT, CDR2 YYEEEE. This CDR3 has 14 amino acids. V was pared by 2 bases and J by 6 bases, with 15 bases between. The CDR3 sequence is CASSFYYLLGEQYF. Here the CDR3 DNA reads TGTGCCAGCAGCTTTTACTATCTCTTGGGCGAGCAGTACTTC.

The chain employs TRBV6-5 and TRBJ2-5, with 9 bases that match TRBD2. The CDR3 consists of 15 residues. V gave up 0 bases and J gave up 3 bases; unmatched junction bases: 2. Per germline, CDR1 MNHEY and CDR2 SVGAGI. CDR3 protein: CASSYSLAGKETQYF. The CDR3 nucleotides read TGTGCCAGCAGTTACTCGCTAGCGGGGAAAGAGACCCAGTACTTC.

This chain links TRBV6-6 with TRBJ2-5; weak D call: TRBD1 (5 bases). This CDR3 region has 14 residues. CDR1 is MNHNY and CDR2 is SVGAGI in the germline V gene (reference sequence). The germline V and J ends were trimmed by 0 bases and 5 bases, with 10 bases remaining between them. The CDR3 DNA reads as TGTGCCAGCAGTTACTCGCCCAGGGCGGAGACCCAGTACTTC. Translating it yields CASSYSPRAETQYF.

This clone occurred a few times. The V call is TRBV9, the J call TRBJ1-1; D is undetermined. Germline V gene lookup returns CDR1 SGDLS and CDR2 YYNGEE. Trimming removed 4 bases at V and 6 bases at J, with 7 bases between. This CDR3 is 11 amino acids long. The CDR3 here is CASSPAAEAFF. The CDR3 region has the DNA TGTGCCAGCAGCCCGGCGGCTGAAGCTTTCTTT.

Written as DNA, the CDR3 is TGTGCCAGTACCCCTCTGATGAGTACCGGGGAGCTGTTTTTT. Translating it yields CASTPLMSTGELFF. The chain uses TRBV19 and TRBJ2-2; no reliable D call. Germline loops: CDR1 LNHDA, CDR2 SQIVND (reference sequence). V shed 7 bases and J shed 5 bases, with 14 bases lying between them. This CDR3 region has 14 residues.

This chain joins TRBV6-1 and TRBJ2-1; 10 nucleotides align to TRBD2. Germline lookup yields CDR1 MNHNS and CDR2 SASEGT. The CDR3 runs to 15 residues. After removal of 8 bases from V and 7 bases from J, the junction contained 11 bases not matched to a gene. CDR3 sequence: CASLEASGRMNEQFF. CDR3 coding DNA: TGTGCCAGCCTCGAAGCTAGCGGGAGAATGAATGAGCAGTTCTTC.

The chain has TRBV5-8 and TRBJ2-7; no firm D call. Looked up from germline, CDR1 is SGHTS and CDR2 is YDEGEE. The CDR3 length is 13 residues. Deletions cut 5 bases from V and 3 bases from J, with 12 bases between. CDR3 residues: CASSFVGLYEQYF. For the CDR3, the DNA is TGTGCCAGCAGTTTTGTCGGTCTCTACGAGCAGTACTTC.

The chain carries TRBV9 and TRBJ2-1; TRBD1 matches 10 bases. The CDR3 runs 16 residues. Germline V lookup: CDR1 SGDLS, CDR2 YYNGEE. The junction had 9 bases not matched to a gene; V was cut back by 0 bases and J by 9 bases. The CDR3 spells CASSVEEGQGYGEQFF. The CDR3 DNA is TGTGCCAGCAGCGTAGAAGAGGGACAGGGGTATGGTGAGCAGTTCTTC.